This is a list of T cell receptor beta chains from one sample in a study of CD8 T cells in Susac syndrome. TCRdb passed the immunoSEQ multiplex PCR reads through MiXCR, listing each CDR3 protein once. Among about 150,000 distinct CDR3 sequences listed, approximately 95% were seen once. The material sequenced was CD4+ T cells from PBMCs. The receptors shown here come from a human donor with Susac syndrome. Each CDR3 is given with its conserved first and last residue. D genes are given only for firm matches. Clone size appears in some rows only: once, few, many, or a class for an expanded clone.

CDR3aa: CASSQGSLGGGDNEQFF
CDR3nt: TGTGCCAGCAGCCAAGGCTCCCTAGGAGGGGGGGACAATGAGCAGTTCTTC
j_gene: TRBJ2-1
v_gene: TRBV3-1
d_gene: .
abundance: .

CDR3aa: CASSFGKGYQETQYF
CDR3nt: TGTGCCAGCAGCTTTGGAAAGGGATACCAAGAGACCCAGTACTTC
j_gene: TRBJ2-5
v_gene: TRBV5-6
d_gene: .
abundance: .

CDR3aa: CASSHPVTDTQYF
CDR3nt: TGTGCCAGCAGCCACCCCGTCACAGATACGCAGTATTTT
j_gene: TRBJ2-3
v_gene: TRBV11-1
d_gene: .
abundance: .

CDR3aa: CSVEDRGTSTDTQYF
CDR3nt: TGCAGCGTTGAAGATCGAGGAACAAGCACAGATACGCAGTATTTT
j_gene: TRBJ2-3
v_gene: TRBV29-1
d_gene: .
abundance: .

CDR3aa: CAPLRTRQETQYF
CDR3nt: TGTGCCCCCCTCAGGACTAGACAAGAGACCCAGTACTTC
j_gene: TRBJ2-5
v_gene: TRBV2
d_gene: TRBD2
abundance: .

CDR3aa: CASSHKGGVEETQYF
CDR3nt: TGTGCCAGCAGCCACAAAGGCGGGGTCGAAGAGACCCAGTACTTC
j_gene: TRBJ2-5
v_gene: TRBV3-1
d_gene: .
abundance: once

CDR3aa: CASSVFGNQPQHF
CDR3nt: TGTGCCAGTAGTGTCTTTGGCAATCAGCCCCAGCATTTT
j_gene: TRBJ1-5
v_gene: TRBV19
d_gene: .
abundance: .

CDR3aa: CASSWRQSGLYF
CDR3nt: TGTGCCAGCAGTTGGAGACAGTCAGGTCTGTACTTC
j_gene: TRBJ2-7
v_gene: TRBV27
d_gene: .
abundance: .

CDR3aa: CASSQVSGGSPLHF
CDR3nt: TGCGCCAGCAGCCAAGTCTCGGGGGGTTCACCCCTCCACTTT
j_gene: TRBJ1-6
v_gene: TRBV4-3
d_gene: .
abundance: .

CDR3aa: CATSDSGTGTDTQYF
CDR3nt: TGTGCCACCAGTGATTCCGGGACAGGGACAGATACGCAGTATTTT
j_gene: TRBJ2-3
v_gene: TRBV24-1
d_gene: TRBD1
abundance: .

CDR3aa: CATSGAGADTQYF
CDR3nt: TGTGCCACCAGTGGGGCAGGGGCAGATACGCAGTATTTT
j_gene: TRBJ2-3
v_gene: TRBV24-1
d_gene: .
abundance: .